The 3 T cell receptor beta chains below come from one sample, sequenced in a study of T cells in localized non-small cell lung cancer. Clones were sequenced by immunoSEQ multiplex PCR, and TCRdb holds only the in-frame ones, with some missing. This sample has fewer than 2,000 clones, with over 20% found just once. The material was normal lung tissue next to the tumor, obtained before any cancer treatment. The receptor set was obtained from a woman between 35 and 70 years old with stage I lung adenocarcinoma.

This clone is labeled as medium-sized (0.01 to 0.1%). The V gene is TRBV9, the J gene TRBJ2-1, with 13 bases identical to TRBD2. Unmatched junction bases numbered 5, after V lost 3 bases and J lost 5 bases. The CDR3 is made up of 16 amino acids. The germline CDR1 and CDR2 sequences are SGDLS and YYNGEE. CDR3 sequence reads: CASSAWTSGGHNEQFF. In nucleotides, the CDR3 is TGTGCCAGCAGCGCCTGGACTAGCGGGGGCCACAATGAGCAGTTCTTC.

The chain recombines TRBV6-8 with TRBJ1-1, with 10 bases fitting TRBD1. This CDR3 region has 13 residues. With V trimmed by 0 bases and J by 11 bases, 3 bases remained unmatched. Germline V gene sequence: CDR1 MNHGY, CDR2 SAAAGT. The CDR3 DNA reads TGTGCCAGCAGTTACTCACCGGGACAGGGGGCTTTCTTT. This encodes CASSYSPGQGAFF.

This clone was found a few times. V is TRBV6-7 and J is TRBJ1-2, with D tentatively TRBD1 (6 bases). TRBV6-7 is flagged as an ORF with uncertain function. V shed 9 bases and J shed 0 bases, with 17 bases lying between them. This CDR3 contains 15 residues. DNA of the CDR3: TGTGCCAGATTAAGAGAGGGACACGCTAACTATGGCTACACCTTC. It codes for CARLREGHANYGYTF.